These 2 T cell receptor beta chains share one sample of origin, sequenced in a study of T-cell reconstitution after alpha-beta-depleted transplantation in children (dated by TCRdb to the mid-2010s). The treatment or condition tag for this specimen amounts to: allogeneic hematopoietic cell transplantation with graft depleted of TCRalphabeta T cells and CD19 B cells. The method was PCR. For sequencing, an Illumina HiSeq 2500 was employed. To normalize quantification of the TCRbeta repertoire, the TCR libraries were built with molecular barcoding that relied on unique molecular identifiers. The public reads were run again by TCRdb, first through fastp at Q25 and then through MiXCR, and only productive beta chains were kept. Rows are combined by CDR3 protein, so each entry shows the most common genes and DNA. This sample lists 80,000 to 100,000 distinct CDR3 sequences; 20% to 30% were detected once. Around a fifth of the sample comes from the top ten.

Material: PBMCs, obtained before TCRalphabeta/CD19-depleted stem cell transplant. The receptor set was obtained from a boy aged 2 to 10 with acute lymphoblastic leukemia, due to receive a stem cell transplant.

This clonotype has just a few counts. DNA of the CDR3: TGTGCCACCAGTGATCCCGCTCGCCCCTACAATGAGCAGTTCTTC. Its protein product is CATSDPARPYNEQFF. The chain combines TRBV24-1 with TRBJ2-1; D remains ambiguous. V dropped 3 bases and J dropped 2 bases, with 10 bases sitting between them. The CDR3 runs 15 residues. The germline CDR1 and CDR2 sequences are KGHDR and SFDVKD.

This clonotype has only a few counts. The rearrangement links TRBV12-3 or TRBV12-4 to TRBJ2-3; 7 bases match TRBD2. The CDR3 contains 13 residues. The ends lost 6 bases at V and 2 bases at J; junction bases unmatched: 2. CDR3 protein: CASSRLATDTQYF. The CDR3 DNA follows: TGTGCCAGCAGCCGACTAGCCACAGATACGCAGTATTTT.